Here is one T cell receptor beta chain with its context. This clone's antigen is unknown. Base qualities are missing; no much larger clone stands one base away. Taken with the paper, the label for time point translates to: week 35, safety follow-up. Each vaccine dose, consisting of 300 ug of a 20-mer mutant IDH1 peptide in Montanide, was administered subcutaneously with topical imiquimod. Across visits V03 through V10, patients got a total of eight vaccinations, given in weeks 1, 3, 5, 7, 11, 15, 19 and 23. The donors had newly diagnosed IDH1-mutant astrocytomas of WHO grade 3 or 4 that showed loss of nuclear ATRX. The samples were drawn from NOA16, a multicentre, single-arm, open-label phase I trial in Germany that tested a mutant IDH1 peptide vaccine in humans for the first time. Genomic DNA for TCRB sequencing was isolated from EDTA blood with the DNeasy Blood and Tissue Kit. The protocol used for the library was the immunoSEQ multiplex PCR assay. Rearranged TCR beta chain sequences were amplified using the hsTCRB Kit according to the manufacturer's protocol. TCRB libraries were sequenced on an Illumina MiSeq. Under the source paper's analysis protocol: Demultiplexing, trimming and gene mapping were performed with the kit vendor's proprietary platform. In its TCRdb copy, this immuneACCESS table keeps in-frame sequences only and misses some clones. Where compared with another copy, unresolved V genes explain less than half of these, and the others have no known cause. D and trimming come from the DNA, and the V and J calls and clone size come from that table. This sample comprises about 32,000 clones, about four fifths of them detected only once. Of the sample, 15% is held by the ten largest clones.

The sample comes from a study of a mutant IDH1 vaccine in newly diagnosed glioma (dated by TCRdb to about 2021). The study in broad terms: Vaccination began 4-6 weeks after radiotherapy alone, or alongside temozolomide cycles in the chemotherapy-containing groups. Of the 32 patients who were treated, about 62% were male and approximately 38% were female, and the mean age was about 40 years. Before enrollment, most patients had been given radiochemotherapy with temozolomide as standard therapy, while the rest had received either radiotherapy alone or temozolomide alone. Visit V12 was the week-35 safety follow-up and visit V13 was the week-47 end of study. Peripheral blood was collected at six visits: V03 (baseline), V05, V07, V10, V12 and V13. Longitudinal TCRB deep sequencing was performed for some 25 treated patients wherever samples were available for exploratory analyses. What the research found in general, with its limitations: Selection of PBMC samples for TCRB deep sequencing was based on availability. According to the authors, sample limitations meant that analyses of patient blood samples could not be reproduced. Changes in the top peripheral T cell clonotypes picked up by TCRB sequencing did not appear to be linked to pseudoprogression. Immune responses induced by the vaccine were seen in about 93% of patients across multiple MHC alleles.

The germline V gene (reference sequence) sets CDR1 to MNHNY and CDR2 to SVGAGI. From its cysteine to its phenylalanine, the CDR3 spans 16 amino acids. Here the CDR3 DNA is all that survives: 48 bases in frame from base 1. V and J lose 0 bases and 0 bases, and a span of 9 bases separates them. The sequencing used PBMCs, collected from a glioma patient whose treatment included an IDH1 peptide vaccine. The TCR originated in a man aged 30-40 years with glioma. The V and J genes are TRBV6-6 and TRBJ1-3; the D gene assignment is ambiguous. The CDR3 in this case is CASSYSGRGSGNTIYF. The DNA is TGTGCCAGCAGTTACTCTGGGAGAGGCTCTGGAAACACCATATATTTT.